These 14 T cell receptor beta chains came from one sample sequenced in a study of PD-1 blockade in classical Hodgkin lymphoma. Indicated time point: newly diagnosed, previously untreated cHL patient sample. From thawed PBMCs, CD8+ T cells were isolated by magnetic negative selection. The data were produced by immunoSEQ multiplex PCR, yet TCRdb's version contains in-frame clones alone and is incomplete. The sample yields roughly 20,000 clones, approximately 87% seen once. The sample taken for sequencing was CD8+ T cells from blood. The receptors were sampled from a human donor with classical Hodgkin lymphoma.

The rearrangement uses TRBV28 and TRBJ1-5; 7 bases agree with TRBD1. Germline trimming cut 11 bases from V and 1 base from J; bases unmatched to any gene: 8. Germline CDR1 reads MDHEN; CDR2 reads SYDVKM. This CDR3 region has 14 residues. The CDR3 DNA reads TGTGCCCTATCCCGACAGGGAAGCAATCAGCCCCAGCATTTT. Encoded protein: CALSRQGSNQPQHF.

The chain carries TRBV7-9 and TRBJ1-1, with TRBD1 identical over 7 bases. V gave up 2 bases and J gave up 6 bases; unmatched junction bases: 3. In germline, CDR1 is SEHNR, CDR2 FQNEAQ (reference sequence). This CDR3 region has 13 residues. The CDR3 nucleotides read TGTGCCAGCAGCTTATCGACAGGGCCTGAAGCTTTCTTT. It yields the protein CASSLSTGPEAFF. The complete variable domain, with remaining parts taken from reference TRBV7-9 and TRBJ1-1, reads DTGVSQNPRHKITKRGQNVTFRCDPISEHNRLYWYRQTLGQGPEFLTYFQNEAQLEKSRLLSDRFSAERPKGSFSTLEIQRTEQGDSAMYLCASSLSTGPEAFFGQGTRLTVV.

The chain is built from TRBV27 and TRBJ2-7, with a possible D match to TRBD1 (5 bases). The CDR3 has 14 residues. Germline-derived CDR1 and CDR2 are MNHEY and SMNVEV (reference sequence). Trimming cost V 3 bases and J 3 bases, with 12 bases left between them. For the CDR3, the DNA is TGTGCCAGCAGTTTGGGGCAGGGCTACTACGAGCAGTACTTC. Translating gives CASSLGQGYYEQYF.

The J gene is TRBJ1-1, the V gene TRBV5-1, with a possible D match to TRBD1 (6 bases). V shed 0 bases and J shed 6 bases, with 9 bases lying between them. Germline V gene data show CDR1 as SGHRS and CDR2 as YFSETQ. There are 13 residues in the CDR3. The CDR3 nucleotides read TGCGCCAGCAGCTTGGGACCAGGGGCTGAAGCTTTCTTT. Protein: CASSLGPGAEAFF.

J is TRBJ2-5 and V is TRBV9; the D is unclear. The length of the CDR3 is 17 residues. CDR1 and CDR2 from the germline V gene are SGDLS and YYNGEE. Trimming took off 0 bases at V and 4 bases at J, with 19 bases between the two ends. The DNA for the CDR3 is TGTGCCAGCAGCGTAGGTAATGTGGTCCGCATAGGAGAGACCCAGTACTTC. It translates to CASSVGNVVRIGETQYF.

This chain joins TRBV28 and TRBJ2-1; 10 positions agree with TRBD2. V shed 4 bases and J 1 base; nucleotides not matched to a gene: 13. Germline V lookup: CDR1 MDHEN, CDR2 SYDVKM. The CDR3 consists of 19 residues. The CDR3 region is CASSSRTTASGSSYNEQFF. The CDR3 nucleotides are TGTGCCAGCAGTTCCCGGACAACGGCTAGCGGGAGTTCCTACAATGAGCAGTTCTTC.

CDR3 coding DNA: TGTGCCACCAGCAGAGTGGTTCTAGCGGGATACCAAGAGACCCAGTACTTC. Translated: CATSRVVLAGYQETQYF. The chain joins TRBV15 to TRBJ2-5; 9 nucleotides align to TRBD2. Per germline, CDR1 LNHNV and CDR2 YYDKDF (reference sequence). The CDR3 loop spans 17 amino acids. The V and J ends lost 1 base and 0 bases, in that order; junction bases with no gene match: 6.

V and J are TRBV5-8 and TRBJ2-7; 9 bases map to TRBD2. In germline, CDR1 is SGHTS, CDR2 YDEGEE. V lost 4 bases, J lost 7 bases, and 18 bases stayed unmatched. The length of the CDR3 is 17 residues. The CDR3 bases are TGTGCCAGCAGCCCAAACCGGTGGGCGGGAGGGCCGAGGGAGCAGTACTTC. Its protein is CASSPNRWAGGPREQYF.

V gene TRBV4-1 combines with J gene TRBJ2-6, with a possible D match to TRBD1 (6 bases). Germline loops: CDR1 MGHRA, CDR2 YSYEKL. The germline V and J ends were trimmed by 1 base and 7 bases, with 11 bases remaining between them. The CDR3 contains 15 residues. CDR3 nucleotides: TGCGCCAGCAGCCAAGTTCCAGGGGCTGCCAACGTCCTGACTTTC. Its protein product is CASSQVPGAANVLTF.

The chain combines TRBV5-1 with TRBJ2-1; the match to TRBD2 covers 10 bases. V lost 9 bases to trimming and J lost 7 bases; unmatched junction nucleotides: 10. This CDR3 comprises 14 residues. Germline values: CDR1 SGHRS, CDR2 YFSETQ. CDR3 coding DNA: TGCGCCACACATAGCGGGGGGACGGGAAATGAGCAGTTCTTC. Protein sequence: CATHSGGTGNEQFF. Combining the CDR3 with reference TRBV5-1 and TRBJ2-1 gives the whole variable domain KAGVTQTPRYLIKTRGQQVTLSCSPISGHRSVSWYQQTPGQGLQFLFEYFSETQRNKGNFPGRFSGRQFSNSRSEMNVSTLELGDSALYLCATHSGGTGNEQFFGPGTRLTVL.

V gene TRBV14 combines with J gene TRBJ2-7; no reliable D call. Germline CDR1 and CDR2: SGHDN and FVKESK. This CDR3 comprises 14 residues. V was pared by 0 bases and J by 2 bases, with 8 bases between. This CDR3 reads CASSQDGLAYEQYF. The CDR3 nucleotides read TGTGCCAGCAGCCAAGACGGGTTAGCCTACGAGCAGTACTTC.

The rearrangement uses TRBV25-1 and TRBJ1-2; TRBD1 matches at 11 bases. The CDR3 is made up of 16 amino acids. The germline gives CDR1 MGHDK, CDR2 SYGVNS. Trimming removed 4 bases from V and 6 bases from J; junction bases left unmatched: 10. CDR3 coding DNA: TGTGCCAGCAGTGCCCGGACAGGGGGCGCTCAGGATGGCTACACCTTC. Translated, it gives CASSARTGGAQDGYTF.

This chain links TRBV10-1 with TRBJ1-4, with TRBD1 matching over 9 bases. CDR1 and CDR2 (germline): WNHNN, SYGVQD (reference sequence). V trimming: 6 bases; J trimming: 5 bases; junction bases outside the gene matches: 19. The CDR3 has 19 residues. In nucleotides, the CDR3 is TGCGCCAGCAGAGAGGAGGGACAGGGCCATTCCGGTGAAAATGAAAAACTGTTTTTT. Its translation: CASREEGQGHSGENEKLFF.

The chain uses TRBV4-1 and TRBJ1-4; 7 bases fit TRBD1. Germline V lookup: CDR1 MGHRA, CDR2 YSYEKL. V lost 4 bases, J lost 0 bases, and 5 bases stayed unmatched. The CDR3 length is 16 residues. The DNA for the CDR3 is TGCGCCAGCAGCCTACAGGGGACTACAACTAATGAAAAACTGTTTTTT. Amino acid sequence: CASSLQGTTTNEKLFF.